This TCR beta chain was recorded in a study of T cell changes during pregnancy in multiple sclerosis (dated by TCRdb to about 2019). For context, the study as a whole: The study examined how the T cell repertoire changed over the course of pregnancy in women with multiple sclerosis.

The protocol used for the library was the immunoSEQ multiplex PCR assay. What TCRdb holds here is the immuneACCESS table cut down to in-frame rearrangements. Part of the clones is not present; checked against another copy, under half of the missing clones reflect an unresolved V gene, and the others are unexplained. Within this sample are about 20,000 clones, with about 87% of them counted one time only. The biggest ten clones account for roughly 5.5% of the sample. With respect to this clone: This clone's antigen is unknown. Base qualities are missing; no much larger clone stands one base away.

The sample here was CD8+ T cells from peripheral blood mononuclear cells, taken in the second trimester of pregnancy. The clonotype originates from a female donor in good health, enrolled as a control in a pregnancy study.

The CDR3 in this case is CASSLTGFGENTQYF. The nucleotides read TGTGCCAGCAGCTTGACGGGTTTCGGGGAAAATACGCAGTATTTT. This chain is built from TRBV5-6 and TRBJ2-3; the D segment could be TRBD2, given 5 matching bases. The germline V gene yields SGHDT for CDR1 and YYEEEE for CDR2. From its cysteine to its phenylalanine, the CDR3 spans 15 amino acids. Just CDR3 DNA is preserved here, 45 bases in frame from base 1. V sheds 1 base and J sheds 7 bases, leaving 16 bases between their ends.